These T cell receptor beta chains were read from a single sample in a study of PD-1 blockade in mismatch repair-deficient tumors. Profiled with immunoSEQ multiplex PCR; TCRdb holds only in-frame clones, not every one. The sample lists around 130,000 clones; about 90% were seen once. Sequenced material: peripheral blood, taken approximately 70 weeks after starting pembrolizumab. The receptors stem from an adult with mismatch repair-deficient cancer. CDR3s include the opening cysteine and the closing phenylalanine or tryptophan. Each record gives: CDR3 length, J gene, clone size, D gene, V gene, CDR3 DNA, CDR3 protein. A D gene is named only where the DNA matches it firmly. Clone size is not always given. Where it is, it says once, few, many or a class for expanded clones.

cdr3_length: 13
j_call: TRBJ2-7
clone_size: -
d_call: -
v_call: TRBV27
cdr3_nt: TGTGCCAGCAGCTCCACCGCCGCAGGCGAGCAGTACTTC
cdr3_aa: CASSSTAAGEQYF

cdr3_length: 15
j_call: TRBJ2-6
clone_size: -
d_call: -
v_call: TRBV6-4
cdr3_nt: TGTGCCAGCAGTGACTCACACTCTGGGGCCAACGTCCTGACTTTC
cdr3_aa: CASSDSHSGANVLTF

cdr3_length: 14
j_call: TRBJ1-1
clone_size: -
d_call: -
v_call: TRBV4-2
cdr3_nt: TGTGCCAGCAGCCAAGGTGCGACAGTCACTGAAGCTTTCTTT
cdr3_aa: CASSQGATVTEAFF

cdr3_length: 15
j_call: TRBJ1-2
clone_size: -
d_call: -
v_call: TRBV4-3
cdr3_nt: TGCGCCAGCAGCCAAGACAGGACACCTAACTATGGCTACACCTTC
cdr3_aa: CASSQDRTPNYGYTF

cdr3_length: 16
j_call: TRBJ2-1
clone_size: -
d_call: TRBD2
v_call: TRBV11-1
cdr3_nt: TGTGCCAGCAGCTCGTCAGAGGGGAGGGGTTACAATGAGCAGTTCTTC
cdr3_aa: CASSSSEGRGYNEQFF

cdr3_length: 16
j_call: TRBJ2-3
clone_size: -
d_call: -
v_call: TRBV5-1
cdr3_nt: TGCGCCAGCAGCTTGGTAGGGGGTACTAGCACAGATACGCAGTATTTT
cdr3_aa: CASSLVGGTSTDTQYF

cdr3_length: 17
j_call: TRBJ2-2
clone_size: few
d_call: TRBD2
v_call: TRBV7-9
cdr3_nt: TGTGCCAGCAGCTCCCCCGAGCGGGAGAAAAACACCGGGGAGCTGTTTTTT
cdr3_aa: CASSSPEREKNTGELFF

cdr3_length: 13
j_call: TRBJ1-4
clone_size: -
d_call: -
v_call: TRBV19
cdr3_nt: TGTGCCACTGGCCCGGGGGGAAATGAAAAACTGTTTTTT
cdr3_aa: CATGPGGNEKLFF

cdr3_length: 11
j_call: TRBJ2-7
clone_size: -
d_call: -
v_call: TRBV2
cdr3_nt: TGTGCCAGCGGGGGGGGCCGCGAGCAGTACTTC
cdr3_aa: CASGGGREQYF

cdr3_length: 13
j_call: TRBJ2-1
clone_size: -
d_call: -
v_call: TRBV19
cdr3_nt: TGTGCCAGTAGTATCGCCCCCAGTGCAGAGCAGTTCTTC
cdr3_aa: CASSIAPSAEQFF

cdr3_length: 16
j_call: TRBJ2-3
clone_size: -
d_call: TRBD1
v_call: TRBV7-6
cdr3_nt: TGTGCCAGCAGCTTAGCTGGACAGGGAGGAGGAGATACGCAGTATTTT
cdr3_aa: CASSLAGQGGGDTQYF

cdr3_length: 15
j_call: TRBJ1-4
clone_size: -
d_call: -
v_call: TRBV28
cdr3_nt: TGTGCCAGCAGTTCCCCCGTGGGAATCAATGAAAAACTGTTTTTT
cdr3_aa: CASSSPVGINEKLFF

cdr3_length: 15
j_call: TRBJ2-7
clone_size: -
d_call: TRBD2
v_call: TRBV7-9
cdr3_nt: TGTGCCAGCAGCTTGGCCGCCGGGACTAGCTACGAGCAGTACTTC
cdr3_aa: CASSLAAGTSYEQYF

cdr3_length: 16
j_call: TRBJ2-7
clone_size: -
d_call: TRBD2
v_call: TRBV10-3
cdr3_nt: TGTGCCACCACGGGCCATCTAGCGGGAGCGTCCTACGAGCAGTACTTC
cdr3_aa: CATTGHLAGASYEQYF

cdr3_length: 17
j_call: TRBJ2-7
clone_size: -
d_call: TRBD2
v_call: TRBV7-9
cdr3_nt: TGTGCCAGCAGCTTAGAGGCTAGCGGGAGGGCCCTATACGAGCAGTACTTC
cdr3_aa: CASSLEASGRALYEQYF

cdr3_length: 18
j_call: TRBJ2-7
clone_size: once
d_call: -
v_call: TRBV4-3
cdr3_nt: TGCGCCAGCAGCCCCTTCTCCCCTGGGCGTTGTGCGTACTACGAGCAGTACTTC
cdr3_aa: CASSPFSPGRCAYYEQYF

cdr3_length: 13
j_call: TRBJ2-7
clone_size: -
d_call: -
v_call: TRBV10-3
cdr3_nt: TGTGCCATCAGTGTGCAGGGGCCCAACGAGCAGTACTTC
cdr3_aa: CAISVQGPNEQYF

cdr3_length: 16
j_call: TRBJ2-1
clone_size: once
d_call: TRBD2
v_call: TRBV7-7
cdr3_nt: TGTGCCAGCAGCTTAGAGCGGCTAGCGGACTACAATGAGCAGTTCTTC
cdr3_aa: CASSLERLADYNEQFF

cdr3_length: 14
j_call: TRBJ2-7
clone_size: once
d_call: -
v_call: TRBV30
cdr3_nt: TGTGCCTGGAGTCGGAACGCACGCTCCTACGAGCAGTACTTC
cdr3_aa: CAWSRNARSYEQYF

cdr3_length: 17
j_call: TRBJ1-4
clone_size: -
d_call: -
v_call: TRBV28
cdr3_nt: TGTGCCAGCAGGTCGGACAAAGAAATTGCAACTAATGAAAAACTGTTTTTT
cdr3_aa: CASRSDKEIATNEKLFF

cdr3_length: 14
j_call: TRBJ1-1
clone_size: -
d_call: -
v_call: TRBV7-9
cdr3_nt: TGTGCCAGCAGCCCCAAGACATCCTCCACTGAAGCTTTCTTT
cdr3_aa: CASSPKTSSTEAFF

cdr3_length: 18
j_call: TRBJ2-1
clone_size: once
d_call: TRBD2
v_call: TRBV11-2
cdr3_nt: TGTGCCAGCAGCCCCGGAGGACTAGCGGGGAGCTCCTACAATGAGCAGTTCTTC
cdr3_aa: CASSPGGLAGSSYNEQFF

cdr3_length: 14
j_call: TRBJ2-1
clone_size: -
d_call: -
v_call: TRBV25-1
cdr3_nt: TGTGCCAGCAGTGACGGTGGCAGGGTCAATGAGCAGTTCTTC
cdr3_aa: CASSDGGRVNEQFF

cdr3_length: 16
j_call: TRBJ2-1
clone_size: -
d_call: TRBD2
v_call: TRBV7-6
cdr3_nt: TGTGCCAGCAGCTTAGTGGGCGGGAGCACCTACAATGAGCAGTTCTTC
cdr3_aa: CASSLVGGSTYNEQFF

cdr3_length: 11
j_call: TRBJ2-5
clone_size: -
d_call: -
v_call: TRBV5-1
cdr3_nt: TGCGCCAGCAGGGTCCAAGAGACCCAGTACTTC
cdr3_aa: CASRVQETQYF

cdr3_length: 16
j_call: TRBJ2-5
clone_size: -
d_call: -
v_call: TRBV4-2
cdr3_nt: TGTGCCAGCAGCCAATGGGCAGGGGGGAGATCAGAGACCCAGTACTTC
cdr3_aa: CASSQWAGGRSETQYF

cdr3_length: 13
j_call: TRBJ2-5
clone_size: -
d_call: -
v_call: TRBV7-2
cdr3_nt: TGTGCCAGCAGCTTAGGGCAGGGAGAGACCCAGTACTTC
cdr3_aa: CASSLGQGETQYF

cdr3_length: 14
j_call: TRBJ2-5
clone_size: -
d_call: -
v_call: TRBV5-1
cdr3_nt: TGCGCCAGCAGCCAGGGTGCAGGCCTTGAGACCCAGTACTTC
cdr3_aa: CASSQGAGLETQYF

cdr3_length: 16
j_call: TRBJ1-2
clone_size: -
d_call: TRBD1
v_call: TRBV5-1
cdr3_nt: TGCGCCAGCAGCCCCACGGACAGGGCGACGAACTATGGCTACACCTTC
cdr3_aa: CASSPTDRATNYGYTF

cdr3_length: 14
j_call: TRBJ2-1
clone_size: -
d_call: TRBD2
v_call: TRBV19
cdr3_nt: TGTGCCAGTAAAATGGCGGGAGTAGGCAATGAGCAGTTCTTC
cdr3_aa: CASKMAGVGNEQFF

cdr3_length: 18
j_call: TRBJ2-1
clone_size: -
d_call: TRBD2
v_call: TRBV29-1
cdr3_nt: TGCAGCGTTGAGCGGCAAACCGCGACTAGCGGGAGGTGGAATGAGCAGTTCTTC
cdr3_aa: CSVERQTATSGRWNEQFF

cdr3_length: 15
j_call: TRBJ2-7
clone_size: -
d_call: TRBD1
v_call: TRBV7-2
cdr3_nt: TGTGCCAGCAGCCCTACCGGGACAGGGGTGTACGAGCAGTACTTC
cdr3_aa: CASSPTGTGVYEQYF

cdr3_length: 14
j_call: TRBJ2-3
clone_size: -
d_call: -
v_call: TRBV4-3
cdr3_nt: TGCGCCAGCAGCCAAGGTTTAGGGTTGAACACGCAGTATTTT
cdr3_aa: CASSQGLGLNTQYF

cdr3_length: 15
j_call: TRBJ2-7
clone_size: -
d_call: -
v_call: TRBV4-3
cdr3_nt: TGCGCCAGCAGCCAGGAACCTGGTCAAAGCTACGAGCAGTACTTC
cdr3_aa: CASSQEPGQSYEQYF

cdr3_length: 15
j_call: TRBJ2-5
clone_size: -
d_call: -
v_call: TRBV7-2
cdr3_nt: TGTGCCAGCAGCCCGACGATAGCGGAACAAGAGACCCAGTACTTC
cdr3_aa: CASSPTIAEQETQYF

cdr3_length: 13
j_call: TRBJ2-1
clone_size: -
d_call: -
v_call: TRBV7-8
cdr3_nt: TGTGCCCTAGGAGACTCCTCCTACAATGAGCAGTTCTTC
cdr3_aa: CALGDSSYNEQFF

cdr3_length: 15
j_call: TRBJ2-7
clone_size: once
d_call: TRBD1
v_call: TRBV30
cdr3_nt: TGTGCCTGGAGTGTTGGGACAGGACCCTCGTACGAGCAGTACTTC
cdr3_aa: CAWSVGTGPSYEQYF

cdr3_length: 14
j_call: TRBJ1-1
clone_size: -
d_call: -
v_call: TRBV9
cdr3_nt: TGTGCCAGCAGCACAGGCGACGGGCTCGCTGAAGCTTTCTTT
cdr3_aa: CASSTGDGLAEAFF

cdr3_length: 14
j_call: TRBJ2-7
clone_size: -
d_call: TRBD1
v_call: TRBV7-6
cdr3_nt: TGTGCCAGCAGCTTAGATCCAGGGACAGACGAGCAGTACTTC
cdr3_aa: CASSLDPGTDEQYF